The TCR beta chain under discussion was sequenced for a study of blood T cells in healthy people across ages. Donors ranged from about 6 to 95 years old and were healthy Caucasians in Russia. Each sample provided at least 5.5 micrograms of extracted total RNA. Alongside a J-beta primer mix, a sample-barcoded 5' primer served in a second PCR lasting about 7 to 11 cycles. Each of the samples gave a minimum of 2.5 million paired-end reads that contained CDR3. TCRdb reprocessed the 5' RACE reads with MiXCR, giving one entry per CDR3 protein. Of about 800,000 distinct CDR3 sequences listed, approximately 25% are singletons. The germline V gene has CDR1 LGHNA and CDR2 YNFKEQ. V trimming: 3 bases; J trimming: 0 bases; junction bases outside the gene matches: 10. The CDR3 totals 19 residues. These same data were also listed under a study on T cells of mothers and their children.

The rearrangement joins TRBV4-2 to TRBJ2-6; TRBD1 agrees at 8 bases. The sequenced sample was blood. This clonotype was sampled from a boy aged 5-17 years in good health. The CDR3 here is CASSQPPGQASSGANVLTF. CDR3 DNA sequence: TGTGCCAGCAGCCAGCCCCCGGGACAGGCCTCCTCTGGGGCCAACGTCCTGACTTTC.